The 24 T cell receptor beta chains below all came from one sample that was sequenced in a study of shared clonotypes between healthy human individuals. The assay was immunoSEQ multiplex PCR, and TCRdb's table has in-frame clones only and misses some. This table holds about 550,000 clones, about 95% found once. Naive CD8 cells comprised CD45RO-negative, CCR7-positively selected cells, excluding terminally differentiated effector memory CD45RA+ cells. Sequenced input: naive CD8+ T cells sorted from blood. The receptors here all came from a woman in her 30s in good health.

The rearrangement uses TRBV29-1 and TRBJ2-5; a weak D match, TRBD1 (6 bases). Germline V gene lookup returns CDR1 SQVTM and CDR2 ANQGSEA. This CDR3 contains 13 residues. The germline V and J ends were trimmed by 7 bases and 2 bases, with 14 bases remaining between them. CDR3 nucleotide sequence: TGCAGCGGGGGCCTGACAGGTCAAGAGACCCAGTACTTC. This codes for CSGGLTGQETQYF.

This chain connects TRBV6-5 to TRBJ1-5; no clear D. In germline, CDR1 is MNHEY, CDR2 SVGAGI. The CDR3 totals 14 residues. V was shortened by 2 bases and J by 5 bases, with 10 bases between the two germline ends. CDR3 in amino acids: CASSYDQEHQPQHF. CDR3 in DNA: TGTGCCAGCAGTTACGACCAGGAACATCAGCCCCAGCATTTT.

The chain uses TRBV13 and TRBJ2-7, with D possibly matching TRBD2 (6 bases). Germline V CDR1 and CDR2: PRHDT, FYEKMQ (reference sequence). CDR3 length: 14 amino acids. With 2 bases removed from V and 2 bases from J, the gap between germline ends came to 10 bases. The CDR3 loop is CASSLSGRPYEQYF. The CDR3, as DNA: TGTGCCAGCAGCTTAAGCGGGCGACCCTACGAGCAGTACTTC.

The V gene is TRBV9, the J gene TRBJ2-3, with 8 bases lining up with TRBD2. The CDR3 is made up of 13 amino acids. Germline CDR1 reads SGDLS; CDR2 reads YYNGEE. Trimming removed 0 bases from V and 10 bases from J; junction bases left unmatched: 4. The CDR3 loop reads CASSVVSGGSQYF. The CDR3 nucleotides read TGTGCCAGCAGCGTAGTGTCGGGGGGGTCGCAGTATTTT.

CDR3 in amino acids: CASSVAEREYTGELFF. The CDR3 nucleotides read TGTGCCAGCAGCGTAGCTGAGCGGGAGTACACCGGGGAGCTGTTTTTT. The chain couples TRBV9 to TRBJ2-2; 8 bases agree with TRBD2. There are 16 residues in the CDR3. In germline, CDR1 is SGDLS, CDR2 YYNGEE. V lost 0 bases to trimming and J lost 3 bases; unmatched junction nucleotides: 4.

The rearrangement joins TRBV5-4 to TRBJ2-3; D gene ambiguous. The CDR3 is 14 residues long. Germline CDR1 and CDR2: SGHNT and YYREEE (reference sequence). V lost 4 bases to trimming and J lost 0 bases, with 9 bases between them. DNA of the CDR3: TGTGCCAGCAGCGGGCAGCGTAGCACAGATACGCAGTATTTT. This codes for CASSGQRSTDTQYF.

This chain uses TRBV4-1 with TRBJ2-2; D may correspond to TRBD1 or TRBD2 (5 bases each). Trimming cost V 0 bases and J 5 bases, with 7 bases left between them. This CDR3 contains 14 residues. The germline CDR1 and CDR2 sequences are MGHRA and YSYEKL. The CDR3 is CASSQDWGTGELFF. CDR3 sequence (DNA): TGCGCCAGCAGCCAAGACTGGGGGACCGGGGAGCTGTTTTTT.

This clone was observed a single time. V and J are TRBV2 and TRBJ2-3; D remains unclear. Trimming shortened V by 5 bases and J by 7 bases, and 10 bases separated the two germline ends. Looked up from germline, CDR1 is SNHLY and CDR2 is FYNNEI. The CDR3 has 12 amino acids. The CDR3 sequence is CASSPSAHTQYF. The CDR3 DNA reads TGTGCCAGCAGTCCTTCGGCGCATACGCAGTATTTT.

As concerns this clone: Other DNA sequences in the same sample also yield this CDR3. The chain joins TRBV19 to TRBJ2-7, with 10 bases lining up with TRBD2. Germline V gene data show CDR1 as LNHDA and CDR2 as SQIVND (reference sequence). V was pared by 1 base and J by 2 bases, with 2 bases of the junction left unmatched. The CDR3 has 15 residues. The DNA for the CDR3 is TGTGCCAGTAGTATAGGGCTAGCGGGAGCCTACGAGCAGTACTTC. This translates into CASSIGLAGAYEQYF.

The gene calls are TRBV7-6 and TRBJ2-5; D is ambiguous. Germline V gene data show CDR1 as SGHVS and CDR2 as FNYEAQ. This CDR3 is built from 12 residues. Trimming removed 1 base from V and 5 bases from J, with 5 bases in between. The CDR3 region has the DNA TGTGCCAGCAGCTTAGACGGGGAGACCCAGTACTTC. Translated: CASSLDGETQYF.

This clone was picked up one time. The CDR3 region is CASTTGFQETQYF. DNA for the CDR3: TGTGCCAGCACCACAGGGTTCCAAGAGACCCAGTACTTC. The V call is TRBV2, the J call TRBJ2-5, with D perhaps TRBD1 (6 bases). V gave up 7 bases and J gave up 1 base, with 10 bases separating them. There are 13 residues in the CDR3. Germline CDR1 is SNHLY and CDR2 is FYNNEI.

This chain uses TRBV19 with TRBJ1-2, with a weak D call TRBD1 (5 bases). V gave up 2 bases and J gave up 5 bases, with 18 bases separating them. CDR1 LNHDA and CDR2 SQIVND come from the germline V gene (reference sequence). The CDR3 sequence is 16 residues long. DNA for the CDR3: TGTGCCAGTAGTATATTGTTCCGGGACGGGGAGTATGGCTACACCTTC. It yields the protein CASSILFRDGEYGYTF.

Remarks on this clone: Other DNA sequences in this specimen translate into the identical CDR3. The chain combines TRBV27 with TRBJ2-2; D is unresolved. Germline V lookup: CDR1 MNHEY, CDR2 SMNVEV (reference sequence). Trimming took off 5 bases at V and 2 bases at J, with 9 bases between the two ends. The CDR3 consists of 14 residues. The CDR3 here is CASSLGLNTGELFF. The CDR3 nucleotides are TGTGCCAGCAGTCTAGGCCTCAACACCGGGGAGCTGTTTTTT.

The V call is TRBV27, the J call TRBJ1-2, with 7 bases matching TRBD1. Germline V gene data show CDR1 as MNHEY and CDR2 as SMNVEV (reference sequence). The V segment lost 3 bases and the J segment 8 bases; nucleotides outside the gene matches: 12. This CDR3 is 15 amino acids long. The CDR3, as DNA: TGTGCCAGCAGTTTTTCCCGACAGGGAAAGAGGGGCTACACCTTC. Encoded protein: CASSFSRQGKRGYTF.

The chain carries TRBV9 and TRBJ2-7; TRBD1 agrees at 7 bases. This CDR3 is built from 14 residues. Looked up from germline, CDR1 is SGDLS and CDR2 is YYNGEE. V dropped 1 base and J dropped 6; count of bases not matched to a gene: 7. CDR3 amino acids: CASSVRQGSSEQYF. The CDR3 bases are TGTGCCAGCAGCGTACGACAGGGATCCAGCGAGCAGTACTTC.

This clone was recorded only once. This chain connects TRBV11-2 to TRBJ1-1; D not resolved. The CDR3 is made up of 13 amino acids. V lost 5 bases and J lost 2, with 9 bases in between. Germline V gene data show CDR1 as SGHAT and CDR2 as FQNNGV. Here the CDR3 reads CASSRDGNTEAFF. The CDR3, as DNA: TGTGCCAGCAGCCGAGACGGCAACACTGAAGCTTTCTTT.

The chain carries TRBV9 and TRBJ1-4, with D possibly being TRBD1 (5 bases). CDR1 and CDR2 from the germline V gene are SGDLS and YYNGEE. CDR3 size: 15 residues. Trimming pared 4 bases from V and 0 bases from J, leaving 10 bases between. The CDR3 is CASSQGGATNEKLFF. DNA of the CDR3: TGTGCCAGCAGCCAGGGAGGGGCAACTAATGAAAAACTGTTTTTT.

With respect to this clone: The sample contains more than one DNA sequence encoding this CDR3. The rearrangement joins TRBV29-1 to TRBJ2-2; D gene uncertain. V lost 5 bases and J 5 bases, leaving 6 bases between the germline ends. Germline CDR1 reads SQVTM; CDR2 reads ANQGSEA. The CDR3 runs 11 residues. This CDR3 reads CSVQRTGELFF. The DNA of the CDR3 is TGCAGCGTTCAGAGAACCGGGGAGCTGTTTTTT.

The CDR3 DNA reads TGTGCCAGCAGCCGGGACGGGAGCTACGAGCAGTACTTC. This gives the protein CASSRDGSYEQYF. The genes are TRBV27 and TRBJ2-7; maybe TRBD2 (6 bases). The CDR3 totals 13 residues. The germline gives CDR1 MNHEY, CDR2 SMNVEV (reference sequence). The V and J ends lost 6 bases and 3 bases respectively, with 12 bases between them.

The rearrangement uses TRBV5-1 and TRBJ1-2; no clear D. The CDR3 covers 15 residues. Per germline, CDR1 SGHRS and CDR2 YFSETQ. Trimming stripped 0 bases from V and 4 bases from J, with 13 bases between. The CDR3 region is CASSLEPAPIYGYTF. The CDR3 nucleotides are TGCGCCAGCAGCTTGGAGCCAGCACCGATCTATGGCTACACCTTC.

The V gene is TRBV7-2, the J gene TRBJ2-2; no clear D gene. The CDR3 has 15 residues. Trimming cost V 5 bases and J 4 bases, with 14 bases left between them. The V gene's germline CDR1 is SGHTA and CDR2 FQGNSA. The CDR3 region has the DNA TGTGCCAGCAGCCGATTTGGGGTGGGCACCGGGGAGCTGTTTTTT. Protein sequence: CASSRFGVGTGELFF.

With respect to this clone: The sample holds other DNA sequences that translate to the same CDR3. The chain recombines TRBV5-1 with TRBJ2-7; D not resolved. The CDR3 runs 11 residues. Germline V lookup: CDR1 SGHRS, CDR2 YFSETQ. Trimming pared 0 bases from V and 2 bases from J, leaving 0 bases between. The CDR3 region is CASSLAYEQYF. DNA of the CDR3: TGCGCCAGCAGCTTGGCCTACGAGCAGTACTTC.

V usage is TRBV28 and J usage is TRBJ1-5, with D unclear. Trimming took 5 bases from V and 1 from J, leaving 9 bases between them. CDR1 is MDHEN, CDR2 SYDVKM, per germline. This CDR3 is 14 amino acids long. Written as DNA, the CDR3 is TGTGCCAGCAGTCACACCACAAGCAATCAGCCCCAGCATTTT. This encodes CASSHTTSNQPQHF.

The chain joins TRBV19 to TRBJ2-7; 9 nucleotides match TRBD1. In germline, CDR1 is LNHDA, CDR2 SQIVND (reference sequence). The CDR3 loop spans 17 amino acids. V shed 0 bases and J 1 base; nucleotides not matched to a gene: 7. The CDR3 nucleotides read TGTGCCAGTAGTATAGATTCCGACAGGGGGGTTTCCTACGAGCAGTACTTC. This translates into CASSIDSDRGVSYEQYF. The full variable domain, in which reference TRBV19 and TRBJ2-7 provide the parts outside the CDR3, is DGGITQSPKYLFRKEGQNVTLSCEQNLNHDAMYWYRQDPGQGLRLIYYSQIVNDFQKGDIAEGYSVSREKKESFPLTVTSAQKNPTAFYLCASSIDSDRGVSYEQYFGPGTRLTVT.